The rows below give T cell receptor beta chains drawn from one sample of a study of blood T cells in healthy people across ages. TCRdb recomputed calls from the 5' RACE reads with MiXCR, one row per CDR3 protein. This table holds fewer than 900,000 distinct CDR3 sequences, more than 40% found once. The sample was blood. Receptor source: a woman aged 60-70 years in good health. Both conserved end residues are part of each CDR3. The order of the fields is D gene, J gene, V gene, clone size, CDR3 DNA, CDR3 protein. The D gene is left open where the match is weak. Clone sizes are given selectively: once, few, many, or a class where the clone is expanded.

. | TRBJ1-6 | TRBV14 | many | TGTGCCAGCAGCCAAGGAGGGGCGCGAGGATATAATTCACCCCTCCACTTT | CASSQGGARGYNSPLHF
. | TRBJ1-5 | TRBV18 | once | TGTGCCAGCTCACTTCAACAGGGTGATAGGCCCCAGCATTTT | CASSLQQGDRPQHF
. | TRBJ2-7 | TRBV21-1 | . | TGTGCCAGCAGCAAATATTGCCTAGGAACCTACGAGCAGTACTTC | CASSKYCLGTYEQYF
. | TRBJ1-2 | TRBV3-1 | . | TGTGCCAGCAGCAAGACATCAGTTTATGGCTACACCTTC | CASSKTSVYGYTF
. | TRBJ1-1 | TRBV7-9 | . | TGTGCCAGCAGCAGCGGTCTTTCTGAAGCTTTCTTT | CASSSGLSEAFF
. | TRBJ2-3 | TRBV7-3 | . | TGTGCCAGCAGCACGGCCTGGGCCCCCACAGATACGCAGTATTTT | CASSTAWAPTDTQYF
TRBD2 | TRBJ2-1 | TRBV9 | . | TGTGCCAGCAGCGTAGGGACTAGCGGTAGCCACAATGAGCAGTTCTTC | CASSVGTSGSHNEQFF
TRBD2 | TRBJ2-3 | TRBV11-1 | . | TGTGCCAGCAGCTCCAGACTAGCGGGAGGGCGAGATACGCAGTATTTT | CASSSRLAGGRDTQYF
TRBD1 | TRBJ2-7 | TRBV5-6 | . | TGTGCCAGCAGCCGAGCGGACAGGTGGTACGAGCAGTACTTC | CASSRADRWYEQYF
. | TRBJ2-7 | TRBV20-1 | few | TGCAGTGCTAGGCACGAGCGGGTGAGCTCCTACGAGCAGTACTTC | CSARHERVSSYEQYF
. | TRBJ2-1 | TRBV7-2 | . | TGTGCCAGCAGCTTAGCGTCCACCAGGGGTGATGAGCAGTTCTTC | CASSLASTRGDEQFF
. | TRBJ2-7 | TRBV4-2 | few | TGTGCCAGCAGCCAAGTCATGGGGGCGGACTCCTACGAGCAGTACTTC | CASSQVMGADSYEQYF
. | TRBJ1-2 | TRBV2 | . | TGTTCCAGCAGACATGAGGAGGATGGCTACACCTTC | CSSRHEEDGYTF
TRBD1 | TRBJ1-5 | TRBV20-1 | few | TGCAGTGCAGGGACAGCTAATCAGCCCCAGCATTTT | CSAGTANQPQHF
. | TRBJ1-2 | TRBV18 | few | TGTGCCAGCTCACCTACAGATGATGGGGGATTAAATGGCTACACCTTC | CASSPTDDGGLNGYTF
. | TRBJ2-3 | TRBV6-1 | few | TGTGCCAGCAGTGAAGCGGGAGGAGGGGGCAGGACAGATACGCAGTATTTT | CASSEAGGGGRTDTQYF
. | TRBJ1-1 | TRBV7-9 | once | TGTGCCAGCAGCTTAACAAGAGGTAGCACTGAAGCTTTCTTT | CASSLTRGSTEAFF
. | TRBJ2-3 | TRBV7-9 | . | TGTGCCAGCAGCGGAGGGTTGGTAGTAGATACGCAGTATTTT | CASSGGLVVDTQYF
. | TRBJ2-3 | TRBV5-6 | . | TGTGCCAGCAGAACATGGACGGGTAGCACAGATACGCAGTATTTT | CASRTWTGSTDTQYF
TRBD1 | TRBJ1-4 | TRBV5-1 | . | TGCGCCAGCAGCGTTGGACAGGTCGGCGAAAAACTGTTTTTT | CASSVGQVGEKLFF
TRBD2 | TRBJ2-5 | TRBV20-1 | once | TGCAGTGCTCTTAGCGGGAGCGCTGAGACCCAGTACTTC | CSALSGSAETQYF
TRBD1 | TRBJ2-7 | TRBV14 | . | TGTGCCAGCAGCTTTTGGGACAGGGGAGGAGAGCAGTACTTC | CASSFWDRGGEQYF
. | TRBJ2-6 | TRBV29-1 | few | TGCAGCGTTACATCTGGGGCCAACGTCCTGACTTTC | CSVTSGANVLTF